This TCR beta chain was observed in a study of T cell clonality in common variable immunodeficiency. Overall study results and limits: Reportedly, TCR beta sequences from common variable immunodeficiency showed fewer deletions and N-nucleotide insertions.

The CDR3 has 17 residues. Germline values: CDR1 SGHVS, CDR2 FNYEAQ. Here immunoSEQ multiplex PCR was the method, and the copy in TCRdb shows in-frame clones only, minus some. The sample has over 30,000 clones, none seen only once. A word on this clone: Its specificity is not known. The sequenced fragment ends 3 residues before the CDR3 boundary, so the rest is inferred from the germline J gene.

This TCR came from a person between 18 and 75 years old in good health. The rearrangement links TRBV7-6 to TRBJ2-6; 9 bases line up with TRBD2. Sequenced material: peripheral blood mononuclear cells. The part of the CDR3 DNA that was read is TGTGCCAGCAGCTTAATGCGGGGGGGGCGGGAGGGTAGAGTC. Amino acids: CASSLMRGGREGRV. The full CDR3 reads CASSLMRGGREGRVLTF.